These T cell receptor beta chains were read from a single sample in a study of beta chain features in type 1 diabetes. Here immunoSEQ multiplex PCR was the method, and the copy in TCRdb shows in-frame clones only, minus some. This sample yields some 700,000 clones, of which 13% are seen a single time; about 0.02% belongs to the top ten. The sample taken for sequencing was naive CD4+ T cells from blood. The receptors come from a man aged 18 to 35 with type 1 diabetes. Each CDR3 is given with its conserved first and last residue. The D gene is left open where the match is weak. A row's size may be missing; if present it is once, few, many or a size class.

size | D | J | V | CDR3 | DNA
few | . | TRBJ2-7 | TRBV27 | CASSWTGASYEQYF | TGTGCCAGCAGTTGGACCGGGGCCTCCTACGAGCAGTACTTC
. | . | TRBJ1-2 | TRBV29-1 | CSVEDPAGYTF | TGCAGCGTTGAAGATCCGGCAGGCTACACCTTC
. | . | TRBJ2-1 | TRBV19 | CASSIDRARDEQFF | TGTGCCAGTAGTATAGATCGAGCCCGCGATGAGCAGTTCTTC
few | . | TRBJ1-6 | TRBV18 | CASSPGIGNSPLHF | TGTGCCAGCTCACCAGGGATCGGTAATTCACCCCTCCACTTT
. | . | TRBJ1-4 | TRBV30 | CAWSRPRGRINEKLFF | TGTGCCTGGAGCCGTCCTCGCGGACGGATTAATGAAAAACTGTTTTTT
few | . | TRBJ2-1 | TRBV5-4 | CASSRKQGYNEQFF | TGTGCCAGCAGTAGAAAACAGGGTTACAATGAGCAGTTCTTC
. | . | TRBJ2-7 | TRBV30 | CAWSYLSDEQYF | TGTGCCTGGAGTTACCTTTCCGACGAGCAGTACTTC
few | TRBD2 | TRBJ2-1 | TRBV9 | CASSVEGLAGANEQFF | TGTGCCAGCAGCGTAGAAGGACTAGCGGGGGCCAATGAGCAGTTCTTC
few | . | TRBJ1-2 | TRBV6-1 | CASEGSTNYGYTF | TGTGCCAGTGAGGGCAGCACAAACTATGGCTACACCTTC
. | . | TRBJ2-7 | TRBV18 | CASSPPSGSEQYF | TGTGCCAGCTCACCACCGTCTGGGAGCGAGCAGTACTTC
. | . | TRBJ2-5 | TRBV13 | CASSTTGGPETQYF | TGTGCCAGCAGCACTACCGGGGGGCCGGAGACCCAGTACTTC
. | TRBD1 | TRBJ2-7 | TRBV6-5 | CASAGTGVYEQYF | TGTGCCAGTGCCGGGACAGGGGTCTACGAGCAGTACTTC
. | TRBD1 | TRBJ2-5 | TRBV29-1 | CSVERGQGVQETQYF | TGCAGCGTTGAAAGGGGACAGGGTGTTCAAGAGACCCAGTACTTC
. | TRBD2 | TRBJ2-3 | TRBV5-1 | CASSTGTSGGTDTQYF | TGCGCCAGCAGCACGGGAACTAGCGGGGGCACAGATACGCAGTATTTT
few | TRBD2 | TRBJ2-5 | TRBV6-1 | CASTHSGGDQETQYF | TGTGCCAGCACTCATAGCGGGGGAGACCAAGAGACCCAGTACTTC
many | . | TRBJ2-3 | TRBV30 | CAWRGLPRDTQYF | TGTGCCTGGAGAGGCCTACCGAGAGATACGCAGTATTTT
few | TRBD1 | TRBJ2-7 | TRBV7-2 | CASSPQTGTFDEQYF | TGTGCCAGCAGCCCCCAGACAGGGACGTTCGACGAGCAGTACTTC
. | . | TRBJ2-3 | TRBV7-9 | CASSWEGLSTDTQYF | TGTGCCAGCAGCTGGGAAGGACTGAGCACAGATACGCAGTATTTT
. | . | TRBJ2-7 | TRBV9 | CASSVRTGDSYEQYF | TGTGCCAGCAGCGTTAGGACGGGGGACTCCTACGAGCAGTACTTC
few | . | TRBJ1-2 | TRBV30 | CAWSPHTEGGYTF | TGTGCCTGGAGTCCTCATACAGAGGGCGGCTACACCTTC
. | . | TRBJ2-1 | TRBV7-7 | CASSLGFYNEQFF | TGTGCTAGCAGCTTAGGCTTCTACAATGAGCAGTTCTTC
few | . | TRBJ1-2 | TRBV30 | CAWIIGTGPGYTF | TGTGCCTGGATCATAGGGACGGGACCTGGCTACACCTTC
few | . | TRBJ2-7 | TRBV6-5 | CASSYLSGPSYEQYF | TGTGCCAGCAGTTACTTAAGCGGACCCTCCTACGAGCAGTACTTC
. | . | TRBJ1-1 | TRBV6-6 | CASTVNTEAFF | TGTGCCAGCACCGTGAACACTGAAGCTTTCTTT